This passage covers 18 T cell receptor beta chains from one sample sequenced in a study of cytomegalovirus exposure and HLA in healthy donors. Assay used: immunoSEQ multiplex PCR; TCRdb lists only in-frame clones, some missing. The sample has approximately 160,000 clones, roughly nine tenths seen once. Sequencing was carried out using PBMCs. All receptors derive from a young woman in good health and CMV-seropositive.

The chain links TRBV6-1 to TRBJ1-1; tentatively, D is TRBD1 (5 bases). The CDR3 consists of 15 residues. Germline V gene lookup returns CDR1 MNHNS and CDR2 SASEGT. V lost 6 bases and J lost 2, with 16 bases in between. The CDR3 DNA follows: TGTGCCAGCAGATGGCAGGAGGGGTCAAACACTGAAGCTTTCTTT. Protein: CASRWQEGSNTEAFF.

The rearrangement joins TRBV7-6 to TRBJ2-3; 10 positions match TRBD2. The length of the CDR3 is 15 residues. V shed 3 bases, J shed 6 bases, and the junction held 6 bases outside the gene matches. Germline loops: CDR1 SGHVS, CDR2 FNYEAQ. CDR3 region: CASSLGLAPEDTQYF. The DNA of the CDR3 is TGTGCCAGCAGCTTGGGACTAGCGCCGGAGGATACGCAGTATTTT.

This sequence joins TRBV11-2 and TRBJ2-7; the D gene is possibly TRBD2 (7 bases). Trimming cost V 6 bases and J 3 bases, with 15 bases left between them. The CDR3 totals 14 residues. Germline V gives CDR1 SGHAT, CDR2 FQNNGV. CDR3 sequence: CASRKRGGGYEQYF. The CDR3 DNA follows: TGTGCCAGCAGAAAAAGGGGGGGAGGCTACGAGCAGTACTTC.

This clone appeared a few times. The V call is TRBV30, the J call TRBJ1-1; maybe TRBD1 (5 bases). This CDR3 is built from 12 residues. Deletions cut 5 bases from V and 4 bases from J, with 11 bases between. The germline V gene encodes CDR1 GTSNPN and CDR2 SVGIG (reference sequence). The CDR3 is CAWGAGGTEAFF. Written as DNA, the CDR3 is TGTGCCTGGGGCGCGGGGGGCACTGAAGCTTTCTTT.

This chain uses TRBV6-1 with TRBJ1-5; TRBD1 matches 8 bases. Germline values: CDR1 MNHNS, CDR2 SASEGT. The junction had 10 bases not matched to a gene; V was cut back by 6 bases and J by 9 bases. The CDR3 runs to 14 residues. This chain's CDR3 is CASRLDRVGGPQHF. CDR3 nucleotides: TGTGCCAGCAGATTGGACAGGGTTGGAGGGCCCCAGCATTTT.

CDR3 nucleotides: TGTGCCATCAGTGGAGGAACTAGCGGGAGAGGACACAATGAGCAGTTCTTC. It codes for CAISGGTSGRGHNEQFF. The rearrangement joins TRBV10-3 to TRBJ2-1; 11 nucleotides match TRBD2. V trimming: 4 bases; J trimming: 5 bases; junction bases outside the gene matches: 10. The CDR3 runs to 17 residues. Germline-derived CDR1 and CDR2 are ENHRY and SYGVKD.

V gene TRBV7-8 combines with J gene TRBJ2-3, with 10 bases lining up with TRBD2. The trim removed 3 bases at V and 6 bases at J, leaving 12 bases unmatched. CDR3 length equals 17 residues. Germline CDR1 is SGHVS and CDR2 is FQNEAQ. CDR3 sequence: CASSFGWTSGRMDTQYF. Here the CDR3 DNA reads TGTGCCAGCAGCTTCGGATGGACTAGCGGTCGCATGGATACGCAGTATTTT.

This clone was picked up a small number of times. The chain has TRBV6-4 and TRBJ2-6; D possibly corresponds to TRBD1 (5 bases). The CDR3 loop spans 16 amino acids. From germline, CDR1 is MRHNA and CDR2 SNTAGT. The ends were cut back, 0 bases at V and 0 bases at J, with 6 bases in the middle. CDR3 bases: TGTGCCAGCAGTGACTCGACAGCCTCTGGGGCCAACGTCCTGACTTTC. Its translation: CASSDSTASGANVLTF.

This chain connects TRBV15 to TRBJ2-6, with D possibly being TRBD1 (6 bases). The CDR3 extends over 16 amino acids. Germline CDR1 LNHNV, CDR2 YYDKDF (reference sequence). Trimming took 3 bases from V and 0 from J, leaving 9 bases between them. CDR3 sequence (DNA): TGTGCCACCAGCAGCCCAGGGGACTCTGGGGCCAACGTCCTGACTTTC. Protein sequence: CATSSPGDSGANVLTF.

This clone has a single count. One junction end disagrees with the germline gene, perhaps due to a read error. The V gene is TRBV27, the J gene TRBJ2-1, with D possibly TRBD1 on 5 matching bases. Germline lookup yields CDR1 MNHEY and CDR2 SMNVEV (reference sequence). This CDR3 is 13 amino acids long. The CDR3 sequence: CVSSLGAGHEQFF. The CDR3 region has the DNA TGTGTCAGCAGTTTAGGAGCAGGGCATGAGCAGTTCTTC.

Here the CDR3 DNA reads TGTGCCAGCAGTGGCCCGCGGGACAGGGCCCCTCTTAACTATGGCTACACCTTC. This codes for CASSGPRDRAPLNYGYTF. The rearrangement joins TRBV2 to TRBJ1-2, with 9 nucleotides matching TRBD1. Trimming took 4 bases from V and 1 from J; bases not matched to a gene: 13. Germline V gene data show CDR1 as SNHLY and CDR2 as FYNNEI. This CDR3 has 18 residues.

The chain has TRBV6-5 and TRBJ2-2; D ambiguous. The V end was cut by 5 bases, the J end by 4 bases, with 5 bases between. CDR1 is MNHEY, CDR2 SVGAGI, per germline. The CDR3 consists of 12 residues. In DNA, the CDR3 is TGTGCCAGCAGTGTAGCCACCGGGGAGCTGTTTTTT. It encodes CASSVATGELFF.

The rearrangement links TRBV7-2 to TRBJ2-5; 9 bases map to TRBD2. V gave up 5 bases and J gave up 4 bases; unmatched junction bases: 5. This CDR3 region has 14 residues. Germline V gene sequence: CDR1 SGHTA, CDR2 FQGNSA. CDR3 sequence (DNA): TGTGCCAGCAGCCAGACTAGCGGAATAGAGACCCAGTACTTC. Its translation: CASSQTSGIETQYF.

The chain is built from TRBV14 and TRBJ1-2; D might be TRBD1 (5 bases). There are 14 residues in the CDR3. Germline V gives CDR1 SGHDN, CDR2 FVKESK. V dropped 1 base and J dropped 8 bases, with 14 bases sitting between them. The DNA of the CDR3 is TGTGCCAGCAGCCAAGTGGGGGGGACGGACGGCTACACCTTC. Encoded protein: CASSQVGGTDGYTF.

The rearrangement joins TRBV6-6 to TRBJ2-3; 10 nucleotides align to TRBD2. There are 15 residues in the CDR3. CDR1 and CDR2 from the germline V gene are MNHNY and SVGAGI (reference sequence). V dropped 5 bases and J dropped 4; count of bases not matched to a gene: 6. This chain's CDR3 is CASSPWTSGSDTQYF. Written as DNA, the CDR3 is TGTGCCAGCAGTCCCTGGACTAGCGGCTCAGATACGCAGTATTTT.

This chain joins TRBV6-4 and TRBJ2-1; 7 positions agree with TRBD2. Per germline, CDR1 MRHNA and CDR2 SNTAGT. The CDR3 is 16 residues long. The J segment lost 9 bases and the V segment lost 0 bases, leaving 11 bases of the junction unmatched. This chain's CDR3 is CASSDSKAGARGEQFF. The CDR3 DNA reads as TGTGCCAGCAGTGACTCGAAGGCGGGAGCGCGGGGTGAGCAGTTCTTC.

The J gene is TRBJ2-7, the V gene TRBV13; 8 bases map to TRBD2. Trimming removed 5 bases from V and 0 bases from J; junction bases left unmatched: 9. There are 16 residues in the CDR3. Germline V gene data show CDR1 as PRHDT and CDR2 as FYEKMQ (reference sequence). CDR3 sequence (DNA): TGTGCCAGCAGCCCGACCTATAGCGGGATCTCCTACGAGCAGTACTTC. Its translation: CASSPTYSGISYEQYF.

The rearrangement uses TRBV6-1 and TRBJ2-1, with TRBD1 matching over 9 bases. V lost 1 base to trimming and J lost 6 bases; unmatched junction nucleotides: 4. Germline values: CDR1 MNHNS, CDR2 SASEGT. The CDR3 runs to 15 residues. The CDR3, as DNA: TGTGCCAGCAGTGAAGACAGGGGGCGCAGCAATGAGCAGTTCTTC. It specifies CASSEDRGRSNEQFF.